This T cell receptor beta chain was sequenced for a study of blood T cell repertoires in COVID-19. Study-level information: Italy, Spain and the United States were the sources of the convalescent and acute COVID-19 samples.

This CDR3 contains 15 residues. The germline V gene encodes CDR1 GTSNPN and CDR2 SVGIG (reference sequence). V gave up 2 bases and J gave up 6 bases; unmatched junction bases: 11. Produced via immunoSEQ multiplex PCR; TCRdb's table is partial and in-frame only. The sample comprises 150,000 to 200,000 clones, 83% of which are singletons, and about 7.1% rests with the top ten. V is TRBV30 and J is TRBJ2-7, with 9 bases matching TRBD2. The clonotype originates from a woman in her seventies with COVID-19, enrolled during active disease. The sequenced sample consisted of peripheral blood. The CDR3 reads CAWSSLAGETIEQYF. The CDR3 nucleotides read TGTGCCTGGAGTTCCTTAGCGGGAGAAACAATCGAGCAGTACTTC.